The entry below gives a single T cell receptor (beta chain) sequence along with its context. Its target is unknown. This sample is drawn from a study of blood T cells in healthy people across ages. Study-wide findings and caveats: Changes in expanded clonotypes were possibly confounded, as the CMV status of donors was unknown.

The length of the CDR3 is 13 residues. Deletions cut 1 base from V and 7 bases from J, with 10 bases between. Looked up from germline, CDR1 is SQVTM and CDR2 is ANQGSEA. Next came a second PCR, run for roughly 6 to 11 cycles, which used a sample-barcoded 5' primer along with a J-beta primer mix. MiXCR was run by TCRdb on the 5' RACE reads, yielding one entry per CDR3 protein. In the table there are 800,000 to 1,300,000 distinct CDR3 sequences, approximately 25% of which are singletons. These data were also filed under a second study, of T cells of mothers and their children. That paper states: In cDNA synthesis, all of the extracted RNA was used at roughly 1.5 ug per 15 ul. Related and unrelated pairs show similar thymic shaping of TCR recombination output.

The chain is built from TRBV29-1 and TRBJ1-4; D is ambiguous. This TCR derives from a girl aged 2-10 years in good health. The sample consisted of blood. For the CDR3, the DNA is TGCAGCGTTGAAGGAGAGGGTGGTGAAAAACTGTTTTTT. Translated: CSVEGEGGEKLFF.